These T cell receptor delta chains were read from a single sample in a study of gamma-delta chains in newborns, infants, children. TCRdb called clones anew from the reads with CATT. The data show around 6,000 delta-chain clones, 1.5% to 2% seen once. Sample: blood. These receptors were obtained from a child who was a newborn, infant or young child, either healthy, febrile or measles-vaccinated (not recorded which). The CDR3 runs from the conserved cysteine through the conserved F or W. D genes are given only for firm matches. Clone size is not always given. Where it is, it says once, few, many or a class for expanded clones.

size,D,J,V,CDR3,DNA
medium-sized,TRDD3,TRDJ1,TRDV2,CACDTSFAGGYSPIYTDKLIF,TGTGCCTGTGACACGTCTTTCGCTGGGGGATACTCCCCAATCTACACCGATAAACTCATCTTT
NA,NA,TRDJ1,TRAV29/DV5,CSVLLCSKRDRGYALDKLIF,NA
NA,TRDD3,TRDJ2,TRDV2,CACDKVLGDTGRPAQLFF,TGTGCCTGTGACAAAGTACTGGGGGATACCGGGAGGCCAGCACAACTCTTCTTT
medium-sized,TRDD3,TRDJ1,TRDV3,CARTTRTGDPDKLIF,TGTGCGCGAACTACCCGTACTGGGGATCCAGATAAACTCATCTTT
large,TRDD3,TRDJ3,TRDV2,CACDTLLGSSWDTRQMFF,TGTGCCTGTGACACCTTACTGGGGAGCTCCTGGGACACCCGACAGATGTTTTTC
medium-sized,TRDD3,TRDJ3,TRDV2,CACDTVWGPSSWDTRQMFF,TGTGCCTGTGACACCGTCTGGGGGCCTAGCTCCTGGGACACCCGACAGATGTTTTTC
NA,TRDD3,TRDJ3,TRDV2,CACDKVLGDTSSWGTRQVFF,TGTGCCTGTGACAAAGTACTGGGGGATACGAGCTCCTGGGGCACCCGACAGGTGTTTTTC
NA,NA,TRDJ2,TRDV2,CACDTVGALTAHLFF,TGTGCCTGTGACACCGTGGGGGCCCTGACAGCACACCTCTTCTTT
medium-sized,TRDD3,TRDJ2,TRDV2,CACDPVLGDAPLTAQLFF,TGTGCCTGTGACCCCGTACTGGGGGATGCCCCTTTGACAGCACAACTCTTCTTT
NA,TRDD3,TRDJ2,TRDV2,CACDTVVSSTGGLALTAQLFF,TGTGCCTGTGACACCGTTGTTTCCAGTACTGGGGGCCTAGCTTTGACAGCACAACTCTTCTTT
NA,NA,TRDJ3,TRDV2,CACDTAGLPSSWGTRQMFF,TGTGCCTGCGACACCGCGGGGCTACCTAGCTCCTGGGGCACCCGACAGATGTTTTTC
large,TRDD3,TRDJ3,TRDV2,CACDKILGDTWDTRQMFF,TGTGCCTGTGACAAAATACTGGGGGATACCTGGGACACCCGACAGATGTTTTTC